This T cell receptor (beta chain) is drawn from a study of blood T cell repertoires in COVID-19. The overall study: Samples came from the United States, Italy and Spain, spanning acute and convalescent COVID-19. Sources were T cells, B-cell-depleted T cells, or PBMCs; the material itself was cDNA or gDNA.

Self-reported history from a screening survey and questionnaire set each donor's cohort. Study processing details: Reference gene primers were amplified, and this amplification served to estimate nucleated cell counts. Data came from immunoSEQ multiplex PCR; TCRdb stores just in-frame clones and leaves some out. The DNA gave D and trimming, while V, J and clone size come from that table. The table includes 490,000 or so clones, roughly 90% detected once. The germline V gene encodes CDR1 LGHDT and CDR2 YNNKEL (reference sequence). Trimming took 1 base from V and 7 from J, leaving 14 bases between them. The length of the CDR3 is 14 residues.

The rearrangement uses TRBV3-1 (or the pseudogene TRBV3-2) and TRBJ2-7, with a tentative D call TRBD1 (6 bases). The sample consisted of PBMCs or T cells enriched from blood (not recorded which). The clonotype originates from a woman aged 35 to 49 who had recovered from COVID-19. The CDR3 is CASSQVQGRGEQYF. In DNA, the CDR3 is TGTGCCAGCAGCCAAGTACAGGGAAGAGGAGAGCAGTACTTC.